Many counts were recorded for the clone carrying this TCR beta chain. Its antigen is not known. This sample was taken from a study of CD8 T cells in ankylosing spondylitis. V was shortened by 7 bases and J by 4 bases, with 4 bases between the two germline ends. Looked up from germline, CDR1 is MNHNY and CDR2 is SVGAGI (reference sequence). This CDR3 is built from 10 residues. Libraries of TCR beta came from quantitative 5'-RACE with molecular barcodes. TCRdb itself ran the 5' RACE reads through MiXCR, one entry per CDR3 protein. Found here are roughly 36,000 distinct CDR3 sequences, 13% to 15% of them singletons; the top ten hold about a third. Study-level points and caveats: One TCR beta motif, made up of eight highly homologous variants, appeared characteristic of ankylosing spondylitis blood. It was reported that disease-linked clones were significantly enriched in matched ankylosing spondylitis synovial fluid. Disease-linked clones proved CD8+ and comparatively uncommon in peripheral blood.

Sequenced input: blood. The TCR originated in a male donor with ankylosing spondylitis or in good health (not recorded which). The chain combines TRBV6-6 with TRBJ1-1; D gene uncertain. CDR3 nucleotides: TGTGCCAGCATGGCCACTGAAGCTTTCTTT. This gives the protein CASMATEAFF.